Below are 27 T cell receptor beta chains sequenced from a single sample in a study of immune heterogeneity within non-small cell lung tumors. Template input was genomic DNA from bulk tumor (about 600 ng per sample). Several spatially distant biopsies were obtained per primary tumor intraoperatively. Their non-small cell lung cancer was newly diagnosed and untreated, and the patients underwent curative surgery. With 32 V and 13 J primers, multiplex PCR amplified the TCR beta CDR3. TCRdb re-analysed the multiplex PCR reads in MiXCR, keeping a single row per CDR3 protein. In the table there are approximately 20,000 distinct CDR3 sequences, 25% to 30% of which are singletons. Sample: lung tumor tissue. These receptors were obtained from a man aged 35 to 55 with non-small cell lung cancer.

This clonotype was observed many times. The chain is built from TRBV12-3 or TRBV12-4 and TRBJ2-1; D not certain. V gave up 8 bases and J gave up 4 bases, with 15 bases separating them. CDR3 length: 14 amino acids. CDR3 nucleotides: TGTGCCAGCGCCCCCCTAGGCTCATACAATGAGCAGTTCTTC. The encoded protein is CASAPLGSYNEQFF.

In its sample, this clonotype was seen many times. The chain has TRBV6-2 or TRBV6-3 and TRBJ2-3, with 8 bases identical to TRBD2. Losses at the gene ends were 6 bases for V and 4 bases for J; bases not matched to a gene: 15. Per germline, CDR1 MNHEY and CDR2 SVGEGT. This CDR3 comprises 17 residues. The CDR3 is CASSRPSGAGASDTQYF. The CDR3 DNA follows: TGTGCCAGCAGCCGACCCTCGGGAGCGGGAGCCTCAGATACGCAGTATTTT.

Concerning this clonotype itself: This sequence may be a read error, since a much larger clone differs from it by one base. V is TRBV11-3 and J is TRBJ2-7, with 9 bases identical to TRBD2. Germline CDR1 is SGHNT and CDR2 is YENEEA. This CDR3 contains 14 residues. V shed 1 base and J 12 bases; nucleotides not matched to a gene: 10. The CDR3, as DNA: TGTGCCAGCAGCTTAGTTAGGTACAGCGGGAGGCCGTACTTC. Encoded protein: CASSLVRYSGRPYF.

For the CDR3, the DNA is TGCGCCAGCAGCCAAGATTTGGCAGGCTCTGGAAACACCATATATTTT. Amino acid sequence: CASSQDLAGSGNTIYF. The rearrangement joins TRBV4-1 to TRBJ1-3; D not certain. Per germline, CDR1 MGHRA and CDR2 YSYEKL. The CDR3 is made up of 16 amino acids. V was cut by 0 bases and J by 0 bases, with 9 bases left in between.

This clonotype has more than one count but fewer than ten. The rearrangement uses TRBV4-2 and TRBJ2-5; TRBD2 is a possible D gene (6 bases). Germline V CDR1 and CDR2: LGHNA, YNFKEQ. With 1 base removed from V and 4 bases from J, the gap between germline ends came to 13 bases. CDR3 length: 15 amino acids. The CDR3 loop is CASSQGSGVTETQYF. CDR3 DNA: TGTGCCAGCAGCCAAGGATCGGGAGTAACAGAGACCCAGTACTTC.

This clonotype appeared many times. The chain recombines TRBV9 with TRBJ1-2; a weak D match, TRBD1 (6 bases). CDR3 length: 15 residues. CDR1 is SGDLS, CDR2 YYNGEE, per germline. Trimming pared 0 bases from V and 4 bases from J, leaving 13 bases between. The CDR3 DNA reads as TGTGCCAGCAGCGTAGAATCCAGGGGTAGCTATGGCTACACCTTC. It specifies CASSVESRGSYGYTF.

The V gene is TRBV20-1, the J gene TRBJ1-2, with D possibly matching TRBD1 (5 bases). Germline V gives CDR1 DFQATT, CDR2 SNEGSKA (reference sequence). The CDR3 is 13 amino acids. V was clipped by 2 bases and J by 1 base, with 8 bases between them. CDR3 sequence reads: CSARRGVNYGYTF. As DNA, the CDR3 is TGCAGTGCTAGAAGGGGCGTTAACTATGGCTACACCTTC.

About this clonotype itself: Possible read error: a much larger clone is one base away. The chain uses TRBV9 and TRBJ1-1; possibly TRBD1 for D (6 bases). Germline V gives CDR1 SGDLS, CDR2 YYNGEE. This CDR3 spans 14 amino acids. V was trimmed by 0 bases and J by 5 bases, leaving 11 bases between them. CDR3 sequence (DNA): TGTGCCAGCAGCGTAGGATCAGGGGAAACTGAAGCTTTCTTT. As protein: CASSVGSGETEAFF.

At least ten counts were recorded for this clonotype. This chain links TRBV5-1 with TRBJ1-2, with unresolved D. The CDR3 consists of 13 residues. Germline assignment: CDR1 SGHRS and CDR2 YFSETQ. V was cut by 0 bases and J by 7 bases, with 10 bases left in between. The CDR3 DNA is TGCGCCAGCAGCTTGGATGGCAGCACTGGCTACACCTTC. Its translation is CASSLDGSTGYTF.

The J gene is TRBJ1-2, the V gene TRBV2; no definite D call. The CDR3 contains 14 residues. From germline, CDR1 is SNHLY and CDR2 FYNNEI. V lost 9 bases and J lost 6, with 20 bases in between. Here the CDR3 reads CASSPIITADGYTF. The DNA of the CDR3 is TGTGCCAGTTCTCCAATCATAACCGCCGATGGCTACACCTTC.

This clonotype was picked up many times. The rearrangement joins TRBV20-1 to TRBJ1-6; tentative D call: TRBD1 (5 bases). The CDR3 is 12 amino acids. The V end lost 6 bases, the J end lost 7 bases, and 10 bases lay between the germline ends. The germline gives CDR1 DFQATT, CDR2 SNEGSKA (reference sequence). The CDR3, as DNA: TGCAGTGCACCCGAGGGGAATTCACCCCTCCACTTT. Amino acid sequence: CSAPEGNSPLHF.

This clonotype was picked up a small number of times. The V gene is TRBV11-1, the J gene TRBJ2-5; maybe TRBD1 (6 bases). The CDR3 is 14 residues long. V was pared by 4 bases and J by 2 bases, with 11 bases between. The V gene's germline CDR1 is SGHAT and CDR2 FQDESV (reference sequence). In nucleotides, the CDR3 is TGTGCCAGCAGCTCCCGACAGGCTCAAGAGACCCAGTACTTC. Translation gives CASSSRQAQETQYF.

This rearrangement joins TRBV7-8 to TRBJ1-6; 7 positions agree with TRBD1. The germline V gene encodes CDR1 SGHVS and CDR2 FQNEAQ. This CDR3 is 15 amino acids long. J gave up 9 bases and V 5 bases, and 10 bases lay outside the gene matches. CDR3 loop: CASSTRTGLSSPLHF. The CDR3 DNA follows: TGTGCCAGCAGCACCCGGACAGGTCTAAGTTCACCCCTCCACTTT.

Details on this clonotype: A read error is possible here, since a much larger clone lies one base away. This rearrangement joins TRBV6-2 or TRBV6-3 to TRBJ1-4; D unclear. The V and J ends lost 2 bases and 6 bases respectively, with 7 bases between them. The CDR3 has 13 residues. CDR1 and CDR2 from the germline V gene are MNHEY and SVGEGT. The CDR3 nucleotides are TGTGCCAGCAGTTACAGTCACCATGAAAAACTGTTTTTT. This sequence encodes CASSYSHHEKLFF.

This clonotype was recorded many times. This rearrangement joins TRBV7-9 to TRBJ1-1; no reliable D call. This CDR3 is 14 amino acids long. V shed 1 base and J shed 3 bases, with 9 bases lying between them. CDR1 and CDR2 from the germline V gene are SEHNR and FQNEAQ (reference sequence). The CDR3 region has the DNA TGTGCCAGCAGCTTAGTGAGGAGGGACACTGAAGCTTTCTTT. Its protein is CASSLVRRDTEAFF.

This clonotype has more than one count but fewer than ten. This sequence joins TRBV4-1 and TRBJ2-5, with D tentatively TRBD1 (5 bases). The CDR3 covers 13 residues. The V gene's germline CDR1 is MGHRA and CDR2 YSYEKL. The germline V and J ends were trimmed by 2 bases and 7 bases, with 11 bases remaining between them. CDR3 amino acids: CASSQPGQGTQYF. The DNA for the CDR3 is TGCGCCAGCAGCCAACCCGGCCAGGGGACCCAGTACTTC.

Ten or more counts support this clonotype. This chain connects TRBV20-1 to TRBJ2-7; TRBD1 aligns across 9 bases. The junction had 10 bases not matched to a gene; V was cut back by 6 bases and J by 4 bases. This CDR3 contains 14 residues. Germline V gene lookup returns CDR1 DFQATT and CDR2 SNEGSKA (reference sequence). Here the CDR3 reads CSALPGQGFYEQYF. The CDR3 DNA is TGCAGTGCCTTACCGGGACAGGGATTTTACGAGCAGTACTTC.

This clonotype was counted a single time. An end of the junction does not agree with germline; a read error may underlie this. V is TRBV19 and J is TRBJ2-5; TRBD2 is a possible D gene (6 bases). Germline V gene data show CDR1 as LNHDA and CDR2 as SQIVND (reference sequence). This CDR3 has 14 amino acids. The CDR3 DNA is TGTGCCAGTGGTATGGGACGGCATGGGGGGTCCCAGTACTTC. Translating it yields CASGMGRHGGSQYF.

Points on this clonotype: This may stem from a read error, because a much larger clone lies one nucleotide away. The chain couples TRBV7-3 to TRBJ2-2; D might be TRBD2 (6 bases). The germline CDR1 and CDR2 sequences are SGHTA and FQGTGA. This CDR3 region has 17 residues. V was clipped by 2 bases and J by 1 base, with 14 bases between them. CDR3 loop: CASSLRGIAVNTGELFF. The CDR3 DNA is TGTGCCAGCAGCTTACGGGGAATAGCGGTGAACACCGGGGAGCTGTTTTTT.

This clonotype was counted once. A much larger clone lies one base from this, so it may be a read error. The V and J genes are TRBV6-1 and TRBJ2-1, with 11 bases that match TRBD2. CDR1 MNHNS and CDR2 SASEGT come from the germline V gene. The CDR3 spans 16 residues. Here the CDR3 reads CASIRALAGGPREQLF. The CDR3 DNA reads as TGTGCCAGCATCCGGGCCCTAGCGGGAGGCCCAAGGGAGCAGCTCTTC.

Remarks on this clonotype: A much more abundant neighbour one base away suggests this may be a read error. The chain has TRBV19 and TRBJ1-3; D remains ambiguous. The V gene lost 3 bases and the J gene lost 2 bases, with 5 bases spanning the gap. The CDR3 spans 13 residues. Germline assignment: CDR1 LNHDA and CDR2 SQIVND (reference sequence). The CDR3 region has the DNA TGTGCCAGTAGTATTGGGACTGGAAACACCATATATTTT. Translated, it gives CASSIGTGNTIYF.

This clonotype was recorded many times. The V and J genes are TRBV6-1 and TRBJ2-1, with 11 positions matching TRBD1. V gave up 5 bases and J gave up 6 bases; unmatched junction bases: 9. The CDR3 loop spans 16 amino acids. Germline V gene lookup returns CDR1 MNHNS and CDR2 SASEGT. CDR3 sequence: CASSPTTGTGGNEQFF. The DNA of the CDR3 is TGTGCCAGCAGTCCAACCACCGGGACAGGGGGCAATGAGCAGTTCTTC.

This clonotype was recorded at least ten times. This chain joins TRBV6-2 or TRBV6-3 and TRBJ2-7, with TRBD2 as a possible D gene (6 bases). Germline V gives CDR1 MNHEY, CDR2 SVGEGT. Between the trimmed V and J ends, which lost 4 bases and 11 bases, there was a span of 15 bases. The CDR3 loop spans 12 amino acids. The CDR3 loop is CASSSGLPAEYF. CDR3 bases: TGTGCCAGCAGTTCGGGACTCCCAGCTGAGTACTTC.

In regard to this clonotype: The conserved final phenylalanine or tryptophan is absent from the CDR3, which likely points to a read error. This chain connects TRBV7-2 to TRBJ2-2, with TRBD1 matching 10 bases. The CDR3 has 15 residues. The germline V gene has CDR1 SGHTA and CDR2 FQGNSA. Trimming at V came to 9 bases and at J to 7 bases, leaving 11 bases not matched to a gene. The CDR3, as DNA: TGTGCCAGTAGCGGCGGGACAGGGGTGTACGGGGAGCTGTTTTCT. As protein: CASSGGTGVYGELFS.

Worth noting for this clonotype: This may be a read error: a much more frequent sequence differs by one nucleotide. The chain combines TRBV7-3 with TRBJ2-7, with TRBD2 identical over 8 bases. Germline lookup yields CDR1 SGHTA and CDR2 FQGTGA. The J segment lost 1 base and the V segment lost 6 bases, leaving 8 bases of the junction unmatched. The length of the CDR3 is 15 residues. CDR3 sequence reads: CASRERSGISYEQYF. The CDR3 DNA reads TGTGCCAGCAGAGAGCGTAGCGGGATTTCCTACGAGCAGTACTTC.

In its sample, this clonotype was seen a few times. This chain links TRBV11-3 with TRBJ1-1; 7 bases fit TRBD1. CDR3 length: 15 amino acids. The germline CDR1 and CDR2 sequences are SGHNT and YENEEA. Germline trimming cut 3 bases from V and 0 bases from J; bases unmatched to any gene: 4. The CDR3 sequence: CASSFSRGMNTEAFF. CDR3 DNA sequence: TGTGCCAGCAGCTTTTCCAGGGGGATGAACACTGAAGCTTTCTTT.

This clonotype occurred many times. The CDR3 here is CASRDPGTGELFF. The CDR3 DNA follows: TGTGCCAGCAGAGACCCGGGGACCGGGGAGCTGTTTTTT. V and J are TRBV6-1 and TRBJ2-2, with D possibly matching TRBD2 (5 bases). Germline V gives CDR1 MNHNS, CDR2 SASEGT. The CDR3 has 13 residues. The V gene lost 6 bases and the J gene lost 5 bases, with 10 bases spanning the gap.